The T cell receptor (beta chain) under discussion was sequenced for a study of CD8 T cells in Susac syndrome. A quantity of roughly 0.5 to 1 ug RNA underwent reverse transcription using random hexamers. One entry per CDR3 protein, called by TCRdb with MiXCR from the immunoSEQ multiplex PCR reads. The data show more than 250,000 distinct CDR3 sequences, approximately 90% seen once. The CDR3 totals 14 residues. Germline lookup yields CDR1 SGHDT and CDR2 YYEEEE. V lost 0 bases and J lost 1; bases outside the gene matches: 0. V and J are TRBV5-6 and TRBJ2-5; 7 bases align to TRBD1. The origin of this receptor is a human donor with multiple sclerosis. Source material: CD4+ T cells from PBMCs. The CDR3 here is CASSLGQGQETQYF. DNA of the CDR3: TGTGCCAGCAGCTTGGGACAGGGCCAAGAGACCCAGTACTTC.